These 2 T cell receptor beta chains originate from one sample sequenced in a study of blood T cell repertoires in COVID-19. TCRdb's copy holds only in-frame clones and misses some; the assay was immunoSEQ multiplex PCR. Of roughly 140,000 clones detected, around 80% appear once; the ten largest clones hold roughly 10%. The sample consisted of peripheral blood. The receptors shown here come from a man in his 60s with active or convalescent COVID-19.

V gene TRBV7-2 combines with J gene TRBJ1-3; no firm D call. Trimming took off 4 bases at V and 4 bases at J, with 8 bases between the two ends. CDR1 and CDR2 (germline): SGHTA, FQGNSA. CDR3 length equals 13 residues. In DNA form, the CDR3 reads TGTGCCAGCAGCTCAACTTCAGGAAACACCATATATTTT. This translates into CASSSTSGNTIYF.

This chain joins TRBV9 and TRBJ1-4; D gene ambiguous. Trimming pared 0 bases from V and 0 bases from J, leaving 15 bases between. Germline CDR1 reads SGDLS; CDR2 reads YYNGEE. The CDR3 extends over 18 amino acids. CDR3 sequence reads: CASSVGTGELPTNEKLFF. The CDR3, as DNA: TGTGCCAGCAGCGTAGGGACCGGGGAGCTTCCAACTAATGAAAAACTGTTTTTT.